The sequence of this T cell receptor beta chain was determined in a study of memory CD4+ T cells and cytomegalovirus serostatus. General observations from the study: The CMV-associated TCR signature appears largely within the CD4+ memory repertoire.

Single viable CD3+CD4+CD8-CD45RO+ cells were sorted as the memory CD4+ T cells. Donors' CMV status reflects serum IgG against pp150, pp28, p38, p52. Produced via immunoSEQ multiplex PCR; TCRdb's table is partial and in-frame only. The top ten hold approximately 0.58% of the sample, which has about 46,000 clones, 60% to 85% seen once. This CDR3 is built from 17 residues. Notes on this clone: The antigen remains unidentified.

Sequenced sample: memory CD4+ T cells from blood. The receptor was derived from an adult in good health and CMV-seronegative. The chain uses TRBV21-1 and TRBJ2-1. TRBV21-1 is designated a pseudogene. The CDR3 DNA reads TGTGCCAGCAGCAAAGATCTAGCAGGGCTTTCCTACAATGAGCAGTTCTTC. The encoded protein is CASSKDLAGLSYNEQFF.